This T cell receptor beta chain comes out of a study of T cells expressing NK-cell markers. A note on this clonotype: Antigen: not known.

Germline-derived CDR1 and CDR2 are SNHLY and FYNNEI. The CDR3 contains 14 residues. Study-wide results and caveats: As a fraction of CD8+ T cells, dominant NKG2C+ clonotypes reached roughly 1.0-7.0% in six donors.

TCRdb reprocessed the 5' RACE reads and reports one entry per CDR3 protein, with no DNA. The sample yields 250,000 to 300,000 distinct CDR3 sequences, of which the top ten take up more than 3.5%. The rearrangement links TRBV2 to TRBJ1-1; lacking DNA, the TRBD1 call made by TCRdb goes unchecked. Sequencing was done on a sample of blood T cells: a sorted CD56 or NKG2C T cell subset, CD4+ or CD8+ T cells, or bulk PBMC T cells (not recorded which). The clonotype comes from a woman aged 18 to 75 in good health. CDR3 sequence: CASSVTGLNTEAFF.